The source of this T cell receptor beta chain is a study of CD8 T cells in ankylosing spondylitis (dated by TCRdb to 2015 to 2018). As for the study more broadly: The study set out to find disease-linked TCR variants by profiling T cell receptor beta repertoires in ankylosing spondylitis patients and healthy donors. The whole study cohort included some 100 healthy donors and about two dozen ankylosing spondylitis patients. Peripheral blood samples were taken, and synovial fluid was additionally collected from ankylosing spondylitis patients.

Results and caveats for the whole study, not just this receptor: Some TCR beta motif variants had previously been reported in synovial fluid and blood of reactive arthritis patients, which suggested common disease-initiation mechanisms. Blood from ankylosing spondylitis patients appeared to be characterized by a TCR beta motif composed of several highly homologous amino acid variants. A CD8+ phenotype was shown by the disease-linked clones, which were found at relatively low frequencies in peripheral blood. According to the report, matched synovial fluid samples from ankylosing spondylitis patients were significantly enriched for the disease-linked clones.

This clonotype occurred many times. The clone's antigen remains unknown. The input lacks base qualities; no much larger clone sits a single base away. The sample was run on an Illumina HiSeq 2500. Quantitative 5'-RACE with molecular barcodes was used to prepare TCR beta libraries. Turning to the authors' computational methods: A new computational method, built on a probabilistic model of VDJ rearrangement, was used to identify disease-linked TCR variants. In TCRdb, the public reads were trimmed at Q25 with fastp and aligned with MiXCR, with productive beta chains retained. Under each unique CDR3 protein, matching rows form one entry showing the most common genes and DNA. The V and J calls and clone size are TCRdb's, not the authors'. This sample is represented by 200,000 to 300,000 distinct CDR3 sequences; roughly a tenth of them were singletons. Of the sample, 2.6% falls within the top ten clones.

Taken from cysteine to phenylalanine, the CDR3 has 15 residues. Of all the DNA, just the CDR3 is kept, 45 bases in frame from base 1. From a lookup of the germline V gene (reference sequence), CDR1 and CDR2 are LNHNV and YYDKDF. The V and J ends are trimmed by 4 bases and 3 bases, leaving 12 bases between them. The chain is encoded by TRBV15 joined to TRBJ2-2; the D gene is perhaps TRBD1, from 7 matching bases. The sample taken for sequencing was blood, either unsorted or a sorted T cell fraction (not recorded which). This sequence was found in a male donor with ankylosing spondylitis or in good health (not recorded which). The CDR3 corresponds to CATSTEGADTGELFF. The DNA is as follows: TGTGCCACCAGCACGGAGGGGGCCGACACCGGGGAGCTGTTTTTT.